This T cell receptor beta chain was observed in a study of lymphopenia after photon versus proton radiotherapy (dated by TCRdb to the late 2010s). Regarding the research as a whole: In patients with gastrointestinal tumors who developed high-grade lymphopenia, the study compared the immunological effects of photon radiation therapy with those of proton radiation therapy. The cohort included 20 or so patients with gastrointestinal tumors who developed lymphopenia after receiving either photon or proton therapy. The goal of the study was to describe how the two radiation modalities differ in their effects on the immune system. General study outcomes and caveats: The survival association was assessed only in patients who died, and better survival with proton therapy was presented by the authors as a possibility rather than a demonstrated result. During treatment, patients who received proton therapy stayed relatively stable, whereas patients who received photon therapy lost naive T cells and TCR diversity and gained effector/memory populations. After the lymphocyte count nadir, repertoires from photon-treated patients showed oligoclonal expansion, particularly of CD8+ Temra cells, and this expansion drove the decline in diversity. Across the cohort, an inverse correlation was found between a larger post-nadir drop in TCR diversity and overall survival time among patients who died.

With respect to this clone: Its cognate antigen has yet to be identified. No quality values exist for individual bases; no much larger clone is one base distant.

The library was obtained by the immunoSEQ multiplex PCR assay. Alongside multiparametric flow cytometry, deep sequencing of rearranged TCR beta loci was used to profile the T cell repertoires. TCRdb took over this immuneACCESS table, retaining in-frame rearrangements with V and J assigned. Such tables are incomplete; in checked studies, under half of the missing clones stem from an unresolved V gene, and the remainder is unexplained. In all, the sample holds 25,000 to 35,000 clones, and roughly 89% of those were seen once. Approximately 6.6% of the sample is taken by the ten largest. The CDR3 goes from the cysteine to the phenylalanine over 15 residues. The CDR3 DNA has 45 bases and is translated from base 1. From V the trimming removes 2 bases and from J it removes 3 bases, while the gene matches leave 6 bases of the junction unaccounted for. As encoded in the germline V gene, CDR1 is SGHRS while CDR2 is YFSETQ.

The input for sequencing was peripheral blood, taken from a patient treated with proton-based radiotherapy. This chain joins TRBV5-1 to TRBJ1-2, with 8 bases in between that match TRBD1. This clonotype was sampled from a woman between 65 and 79 years old with pancreatic cancer. Some clones in this sample may be carry-over from other donors' samples. CDR3 region: CASSLGRGLDYGYTF. The DNA sequence is given as TGCGCCAGCAGCTTAGGCAGGGGGCTTGACTATGGCTACACCTTC. The variable domain in full, with residues beyond the CDR3 obtained from the reference TRBV5-1 and TRBJ1-2 genes, is KAGVTQTPRYLIKTRGQQVTLSCSPISGHRSVSWYQQTPGQGLQFLFEYFSETQRNKGNFPGRFSGRQFSNSRSEMNVSTLELGDSALYLCASSLGRGLDYGYTFGSGTRLTVV.